Below are 12 T cell receptor beta chains sequenced from a single sample in a study of CD8 T cells in ankylosing spondylitis. TCRdb redid the calling of the 5' RACE reads with MiXCR, one entry per CDR3 protein. The sample contains about 300,000 distinct CDR3 sequences, roughly 20% of which appear only once. The source material was blood, either unsorted or a sorted T cell fraction (not recorded which). The receptor set was obtained from a female donor with ankylosing spondylitis or in good health (not recorded which).

This clonotype turned up a few times. The CDR3 sequence: CASFAEVGGGYNEQFF. The CDR3 DNA is TGTGCCAGCTTCGCTGAGGTCGGAGGGGGGTACAATGAGCAGTTCTTC. V is TRBV6-1 and J is TRBJ2-1, with D perhaps assigned TRBD1 or TRBD2 (6 bases each). V lost 8 bases and J 4 bases, leaving 21 bases between the germline ends. The CDR3 spans 16 residues. Per germline, CDR1 MNHNS and CDR2 SASEGT.

V is TRBV6-1 and J is TRBJ2-5; TRBD2 might be the D (6 bases). CDR1 and CDR2 from the germline V gene are MNHNS and SASEGT. This CDR3 has 14 amino acids. V was cut by 8 bases and J by 5 bases, with 18 bases left in between. The CDR3 nucleotides are TGTGCCAGCCAACGTCGGGAGCTCGGGGAGACCCAGTACTTC. It encodes CASQRRELGETQYF.

The chain joins TRBV5-5 to TRBJ2-3, with D perhaps assigned TRBD1 or TRBD2 (5 bases each). Trimming stripped 0 bases from V and 1 base from J, with 12 bases between. The V gene's germline CDR1 is SGHKS and CDR2 YYEKEE (reference sequence). The CDR3 consists of 16 residues. The CDR3 nucleotides read TGTGCCAGCAGCTTGGGGCGACAGAGGGGCACAGATACGCAGTATTTT. Amino acids: CASSLGRQRGTDTQYF. Variable domain in full (rest from reference TRBV5-5 and TRBJ2-3): DAGVTQSPTHLIKTRGQQVTLRCSPISGHKSVSWYQQVLGQGPQFIFQYYEKEERGRGNFPDRFSARQFPNYSSELNVNALLLGDSALYLCASSLGRQRGTDTQYFGPGTRLTVL.

This clonotype has more than one count but fewer than ten. This chain links TRBV6-1 with TRBJ2-5; 11 bases agree with TRBD2. V shed 4 bases and J 5 bases; nucleotides not matched to a gene: 12. Germline-derived CDR1 and CDR2 are MNHNS and SASEGT. CDR3 length equals 17 residues. The chain's CDR3 is CASSASTSGGVRETQYF. The CDR3 DNA reads TGTGCCAGCAGTGCCTCAACTAGCGGGGGAGTTCGGGAGACCCAGTACTTC.

V gene TRBV6-6 combines with J gene TRBJ2-1, with 12 bases fitting TRBD2. This CDR3 contains 15 residues. V was clipped by 7 bases and J by 7 bases; unmatched bases: 8. Germline V gene lookup returns CDR1 MNHNY and CDR2 SVGAGI (reference sequence). The CDR3 sequence is CASIPETSGRNEQFF. The DNA of the CDR3 is TGTGCCAGCATCCCAGAAACTAGCGGGAGGAATGAGCAGTTCTTC.

The chain employs TRBV12-3 or TRBV12-4 and TRBJ2-1, with D maybe TRBD2 (6 bases). V was cut by 6 bases and J by 6 bases, with 15 bases left in between. This CDR3 spans 14 amino acids. In nucleotides, the CDR3 is TGTGCCAGCAGGCCACTGGGGCGGGGCAATGAGCAGTTCTTC. Residues: CASRPLGRGNEQFF.

This clonotype was picked up a small number of times. The chain combines TRBV6-2 or TRBV6-3 with TRBJ2-4; the D gene is possibly TRBD2 (5 bases). CDR1 and CDR2 from the germline V gene are MNHEY and SVGEGT. This CDR3 has 13 amino acids. Trimming took 7 bases from V and 9 from J, leaving 16 bases between them. This CDR3 reads CASTSLPRGIQYF. Here the CDR3 DNA reads TGTGCCAGCACCAGCCTCCCCCGGGGCATTCAGTACTTC.

The rearrangement links TRBV4-3 to TRBJ2-3; weak D call: TRBD2 (6 bases). Germline V lookup: CDR1 LGHNA, CDR2 YSLEER. There are 15 residues in the CDR3. With 0 bases removed from V and 6 bases from J, the gap between germline ends came to 13 bases. The CDR3 is CASSQESRRVDTQYF. CDR3 nucleotide sequence: TGCGCCAGCAGCCAAGAGTCAAGGAGGGTGGATACGCAGTATTTT.

V is TRBV4-2 and J is TRBJ1-4; D remains unclear. V was pared by 4 bases and J by 4 bases, with 13 bases between. From germline, CDR1 is LGHNA and CDR2 YNFKEQ. The CDR3 sequence is 15 residues long. CDR3 sequence reads: CASSPWADHNEKLFF. The DNA of the CDR3 is TGTGCCAGCAGCCCTTGGGCGGACCATAATGAAAAACTGTTTTTT.

The J gene is TRBJ2-7, the V gene TRBV5-1; no firm D call. Germline V gives CDR1 SGHRS, CDR2 YFSETQ. V was cut by 0 bases and J by 3 bases, with 10 bases left in between. This CDR3 comprises 14 residues. CDR3 sequence reads: CASSLATSHYEQYF. For the CDR3, the DNA is TGCGCCAGCAGCTTGGCTACATCCCACTACGAGCAGTACTTC.

V usage is TRBV6-2 or TRBV6-3 and J usage is TRBJ2-5; TRBD2 matches at 11 bases. V gave up 7 bases and J gave up 1 base; unmatched junction bases: 8. CDR3 size: 16 residues. The germline CDR1 and CDR2 sequences are MNHEY and SVGEGT. The CDR3 loop reads CASTRGLAGFQETQYF. CDR3 bases: TGTGCCAGCACCCGAGGACTAGCGGGCTTCCAAGAGACCCAGTACTTC.

V and J are TRBV29-1 and TRBJ1-1; no reliable D call. V lost 8 bases to trimming and J lost 1 base, with 14 bases between them. The V gene's germline CDR1 is SQVTM and CDR2 ANQGSEA. The length of the CDR3 is 13 residues. The CDR3 DNA reads TGCAGCCCCGCAAGTGCTCCGAACACTGAAGCTTTCTTT. Its protein is CSPASAPNTEAFF.